This T cell receptor beta chain comes out of a study of blood T cell repertoires in COVID-19. As for the study in general: Spain, Italy and the United States supplied samples that represented acute and convalescent COVID-19. From T cells, B-cell-depleted T cells, or PBMCs came the material, which was cDNA or gDNA.

Generated by immunoSEQ multiplex PCR, the TCRdb table keeps only in-frame clones and is missing some. This repertoire shows around 290,000 clones, about 87% found once; its top ten account for approximately 7.8%. J lost 6 bases, V lost 2 bases, and 4 bases had no gene match. CDR1 is SNHLY, CDR2 FYNNEI, per germline. CDR3 length: 14 residues. The sequencing sample was made of peripheral blood. This chain joins TRBV2 and TRBJ2-7; 10 bases align to TRBD2. The clonotype was recovered from a woman between 45 and 60 years old who had recovered from COVID-19. The CDR3: CASSERTSGGEQYF. CDR3 sequence (DNA): TGTGCCAGCAGTGAAAGGACTAGCGGAGGCGAGCAGTACTTC.